Each of the 15 T cell receptor beta chains below was sequenced from the same sample in a study of regulatory T cells in long-lasting Graves disease. Time point here: newly diagnosed GD, antithyroid drugs for less than 3 months. TCR sequences were obtained from RNA taken from PBMCs. Libraries of TCR beta came from iRepertoire HTBI primers plus Arm-PCR of CDR3 regions. TCRdb reprocessed the multiplex PCR reads via MiXCR and lists one record per CDR3 protein. The table shows approximately 470,000 distinct CDR3 sequences, with roughly 17% occurring only once. In addition, the sample was reused for a study of T cells in Graves' hyperthyroidism and ophthalmopathy.

The sample here was peripheral blood mononuclear cells (PBMCs), taken at new diagnosis, from a patient treated with antithyroid drugs. The receptors come from a man between 35 and 55 years old with Graves disease.

The table lists this clonotype with a few counts. The CDR3 DNA follows: TGTGCCAGTACCCTGGAGGGCCATGAGCAGTTCTTC. Protein: CASTLEGHEQFF. The chain has TRBV19 and TRBJ2-1; TRBD2 is a possible D gene (6 bases). The germline CDR1 and CDR2 sequences are LNHDA and SQIVND (reference sequence). The CDR3 runs 12 residues. Trimming removed 7 bases at V and 8 bases at J, with 12 bases between.

Many counts were recorded for this clonotype. This chain uses TRBV7-6 with TRBJ2-3, with D possibly being TRBD1 (5 bases). Trimming left V 2 bases short and J 0 bases short, with 12 bases between. This CDR3 region has 16 residues. Germline CDR1 is SGHVS and CDR2 is FNYEAQ. The CDR3 DNA is TGTGCCAGCAGCTTAATTTGGGGCGCTAGCACAGATACGCAGTATTTT. This sequence encodes CASSLIWGASTDTQYF.

The chain is built from TRBV20-1 and TRBJ1-1; D not resolved. The CDR3 loop spans 14 amino acids. Trimming took off 1 base at V and 5 bases at J, with 14 bases between the two ends. Germline V lookup: CDR1 DFQATT, CDR2 SNEGSKA (reference sequence). The DNA of the CDR3 is TGCAGTGCTAGAGGGCTTCCGCCGGGGACTGAAGCTTTCTTT. This translates into CSARGLPPGTEAFF.

This clonotype was picked up many times. The rearrangement uses TRBV15 and TRBJ2-3; D call uncertain. The CDR3 is 12 amino acids. CDR1 and CDR2 from the germline V gene are LNHNV and YYDKDF (reference sequence). The ends were cut back, 8 bases at V and 3 bases at J, with 9 bases in the middle. For the CDR3, the DNA is TGTGCCACCGGGATTTTGACAGATACGCAGTATTTT. Translating gives CATGILTDTQYF.

This clonotype was seen repeatedly, ten times or more. The chain is built from TRBV3-1 and TRBJ2-7; 8 bases agree with TRBD2. Looked up from germline, CDR1 is LGHDT and CDR2 is YNNKEL (reference sequence). V lost 0 bases and J lost 13; bases outside the gene matches: 5. The CDR3 extends over 12 amino acids. This CDR3 reads CASSQDGTRLYF. The CDR3 bases are TGTGCCAGCAGCCAAGACGGGACTAGGCTCTACTTC.

Note on this clonotype: In this CDR3 the conserved last residue, phenylalanine or tryptophan, is missing, so a read error is likely. The chain is built from TRBV28 and TRBJ1-4; the match to TRBD1 covers 7 bases. The junction had 5 bases not matched to a gene; V was cut back by 6 bases and J by 4 bases. The CDR3 loop spans 14 amino acids. Germline V gene data show CDR1 as MDHEN and CDR2 as SYDVKM. The CDR3 DNA reads TGTGCCAGCAGGTCAGGGGGGGATAATGAAAAACTGTTTCTT. Amino acids: CASRSGGDNEKLFL.

This clonotype was seen at least ten times. The chain couples TRBV20-1 to TRBJ1-2; no reliable D call. Germline CDR1 is DFQATT and CDR2 is SNEGSKA (reference sequence). V was cut by 5 bases and J by 8 bases, with 18 bases left in between. This CDR3 region has 13 residues. In nucleotides, the CDR3 is TGCAGTGCTGGCCCCGATCCGACGGGGGGCTACACCTTC. Amino acids: CSAGPDPTGGYTF.

This clonotype was observed at least ten times. CDR3: CSAPAIRQASNEQYF. CDR3 sequence (DNA): TGCAGTGCCCCCGCTATAAGACAGGCAAGCAACGAGCAGTACTTC. This chain connects TRBV20-1 to TRBJ2-7, with D maybe TRBD1 (6 bases). There are 15 residues in the CDR3. Germline loops: CDR1 DFQATT, CDR2 SNEGSKA (reference sequence). Deletions cut 6 bases from V and 5 bases from J, with 23 bases between.

This clonotype was seen ten or more times. The chain combines TRBV27 with TRBJ2-1; TRBD2 agrees at 11 bases. Germline CDR1 is MNHEY and CDR2 is SMNVEV (reference sequence). This CDR3 contains 19 residues. Germline trimming cut 8 bases from V and 4 bases from J; bases unmatched to any gene: 19. The CDR3 sequence: CASASRGGSGRAAYNEQFF. The DNA for the CDR3 is TGTGCCAGCGCTTCAAGAGGGGGTAGCGGGAGGGCCGCATACAATGAGCAGTTCTTC.

This clonotype was counted ten times or more. The chain has TRBV30 and TRBJ2-7; perhaps TRBD2 as D (5 bases). Trimming stripped 5 bases from V and 4 bases from J, with 18 bases between. There are 14 residues in the CDR3. Per the germline V gene, CDR1 is GTSNPN and CDR2 is SVGIG (reference sequence). This CDR3 is CAWGRLFGPYEQYF. The CDR3 DNA is TGTGCCTGGGGTAGACTATTCGGCCCTTACGAGCAGTACTTC.

This clonotype was found many times. The CDR3 sequence is CAWSVDSGSNEQFF. The CDR3 DNA reads TGTGCCTGGAGTGTGGATAGCGGGTCAAATGAGCAGTTCTTC. The chain employs TRBV30 and TRBJ2-1; 7 bases are shared with TRBD2. Trimming took 0 bases from V and 7 from J; bases not matched to a gene: 6. Germline V gene sequence: CDR1 GTSNPN, CDR2 SVGIG (reference sequence). The CDR3 has 14 amino acids.

The sample holds a few counts of this clonotype. The chain is built from TRBV5-6 and TRBJ2-7; TRBD2 matches 7 bases. With V trimmed by 3 bases and J by 1 base, 10 bases remained unmatched. This CDR3 contains 16 residues. Looked up from germline, CDR1 is SGHDT and CDR2 is YYEEEE. The CDR3 spells CASSSPGKRGSYEQYF. CDR3 nucleotide sequence: TGTGCCAGCAGCTCCCCAGGAAAGCGGGGATCCTACGAGCAGTACTTC.

This clonotype was picked up a small number of times. The chain employs TRBV6-1 and TRBJ2-1; D possibly matches TRBD1 or TRBD2 (5 bases each). Deletions cut 6 bases from V and 0 bases from J, with 12 bases between. The V gene's germline CDR1 is MNHNS and CDR2 SASEGT. CDR3 size: 15 residues. The CDR3: CASSFSGPSYNEQFF. CDR3 sequence (DNA): TGTGCCAGCAGCTTTTCGGGGCCCTCCTACAATGAGCAGTTCTTC.

In this sample, this clonotype turned up many times. The chain couples TRBV20-1 to TRBJ2-1; D is perhaps TRBD2 (6 bases). Germline CDR1 and CDR2: DFQATT and SNEGSKA (reference sequence). The CDR3 consists of 12 residues. Trimming took off 6 bases at V and 10 bases at J, with 16 bases between the two ends. The CDR3 nucleotides read TGCAGTGCCCCGGGAGACGTTGCAGAGCAGTTCTTC. Translated: CSAPGDVAEQFF.

This clonotype was observed a few times. A much more abundant neighbour one base away suggests this may be a read error. The rearrangement links TRBV20-1 to TRBJ2-1; D remains unclear. The end of the DNA is better explained by TRBJ2-5, so the J call may be wrong. The CDR3 length is 14 residues. Germline CDR1 and CDR2: DFQATT and SNEGSKA (reference sequence). This chain's CDR3 is CSARDSTFLETQYF. The CDR3 region has the DNA TGCAGTGCTAGAGACAGCACCTTCCTGGAGACCCAGTACTTC.